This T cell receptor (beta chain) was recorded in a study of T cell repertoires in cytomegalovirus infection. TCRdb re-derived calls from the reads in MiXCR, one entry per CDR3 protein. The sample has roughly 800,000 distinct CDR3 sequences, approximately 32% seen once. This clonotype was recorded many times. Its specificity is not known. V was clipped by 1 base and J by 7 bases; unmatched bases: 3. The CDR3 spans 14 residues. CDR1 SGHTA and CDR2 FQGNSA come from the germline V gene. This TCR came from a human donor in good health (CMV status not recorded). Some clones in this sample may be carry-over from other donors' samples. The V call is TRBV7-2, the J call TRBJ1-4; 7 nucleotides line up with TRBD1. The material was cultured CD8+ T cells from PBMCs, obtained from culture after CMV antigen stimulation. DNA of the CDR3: TGTGCCAGCAGCTTAGGGACAGGTATTGAAAAACTGTTTTTT. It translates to CASSLGTGIEKLFF.